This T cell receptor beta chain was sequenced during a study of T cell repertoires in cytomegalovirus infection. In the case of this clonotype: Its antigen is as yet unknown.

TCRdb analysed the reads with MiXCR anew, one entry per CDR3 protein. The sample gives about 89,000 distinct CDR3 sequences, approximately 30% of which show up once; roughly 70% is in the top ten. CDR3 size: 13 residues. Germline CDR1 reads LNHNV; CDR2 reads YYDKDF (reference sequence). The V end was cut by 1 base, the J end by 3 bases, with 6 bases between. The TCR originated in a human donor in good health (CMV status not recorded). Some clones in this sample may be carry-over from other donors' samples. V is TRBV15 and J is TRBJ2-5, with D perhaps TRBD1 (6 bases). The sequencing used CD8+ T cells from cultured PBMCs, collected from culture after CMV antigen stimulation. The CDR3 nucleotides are TGTGCCACCAGCAGAGCAGGGGAAGAGACCCAGTACTTC. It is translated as CATSRAGEETQYF. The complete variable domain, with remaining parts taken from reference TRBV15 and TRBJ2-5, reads DAMVIQNPRYQVTQFGKPVTLSCSQTLNHNVMYWYQQKSSQAPKLLFHYYDKDFNNEADTPDNFQSRRPNTSFCFLDIRSPGLGDTAMYLCATSRAGEETQYFGPGTRLLVL.